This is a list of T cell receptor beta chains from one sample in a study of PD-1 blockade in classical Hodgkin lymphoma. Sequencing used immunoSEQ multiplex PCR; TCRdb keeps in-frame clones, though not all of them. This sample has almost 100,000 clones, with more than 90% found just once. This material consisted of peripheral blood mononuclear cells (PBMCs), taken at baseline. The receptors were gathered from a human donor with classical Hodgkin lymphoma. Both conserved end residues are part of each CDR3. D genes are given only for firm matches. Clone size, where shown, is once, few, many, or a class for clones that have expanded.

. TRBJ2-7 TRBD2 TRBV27 CASSLFPDSGSSYEQYF TGTGCCAGCAGTTTATTCCCGGACAGCGGGAGTTCCTACGAGCAGTACTTC
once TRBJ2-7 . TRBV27 CASSLGSSGYEQYF TGTGCCAGCAGTTTAGGGTCGTCTGGGTACGAGCAGTACTTC
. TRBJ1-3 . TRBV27 CASRLRSGNTIYF TGTGCCAGCAGACTTCGGTCTGGAAACACCATATATTTT
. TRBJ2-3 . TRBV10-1 CASSDDSDTQYF TGCGCCAGCAGTGATGACTCAGATACGCAGTATTTT
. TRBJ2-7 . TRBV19 CASSTGWDPYEQYF TGTGCCAGTAGTACAGGATGGGACCCCTACGAGCAGTACTTC
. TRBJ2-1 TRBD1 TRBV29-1 CSGSGLTGGHYNEQFF TGCAGCGGATCCGGCCTTACAGGGGGCCATTACAATGAGCAGTTCTTC
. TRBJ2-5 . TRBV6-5 CASSLGETQYF TGTGCCAGCAGCCTAGGAGAGACCCAGTACTTC
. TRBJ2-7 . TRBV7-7 CASSLVLGYEQYF TGTGCCAGCAGCTTAGTCCTGGGATACGAGCAGTACTTC
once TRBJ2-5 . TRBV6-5 CASSRTVQETQYF TGTGCCAGCAGTCGGACGGTACAAGAGACCCAGTACTTC
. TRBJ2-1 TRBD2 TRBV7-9 CASSPRSLAGVGAEQFF TGTGCCAGCAGCCCTCGATCCCTAGCGGGAGTAGGAGCCGAGCAGTTCTTC
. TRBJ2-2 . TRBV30 CAWSRMGLTGELFF TGTGCCTGGAGTCGGATGGGGTTGACCGGGGAGCTGTTTTTT
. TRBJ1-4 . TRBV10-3 CAISGQPAISTNEKLFF TGTGCCATCAGTGGACAGCCGGCTATATCAACTAATGAAAAACTGTTTTTT
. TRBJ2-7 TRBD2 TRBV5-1 CASTPFAGASYEQYF TGCGCCAGCACCCCTTTTGCGGGAGCCTCCTACGAGCAGTACTTC
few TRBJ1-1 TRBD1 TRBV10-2 CASSERQGVGMNTEAFF TGCGCCAGCAGTGAGAGACAGGGGGTAGGCATGAACACTGAAGCTTTCTTT
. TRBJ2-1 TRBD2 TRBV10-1 CASSPSGRINEQFF TGCGCCAGCAGCCCAAGCGGGAGAATCAATGAGCAGTTCTTC
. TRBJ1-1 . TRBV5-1 CASSVQGTVDTEAFF TGCGCCAGCAGCGTTCAGGGTACGGTAGATACTGAAGCTTTCTTT
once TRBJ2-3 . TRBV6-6 CASSFVAPGADTQYF TGTGCCAGCAGTTTTGTAGCCCCAGGGGCAGATACGCAGTATTTT
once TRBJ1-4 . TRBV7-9 CASSPGLTTNEKLFF TGTGCCAGCAGCCCGGGACTGACAACTAATGAAAAACTGTTTTTT
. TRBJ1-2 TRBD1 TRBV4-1 CASSYAPGTGYYGYTF TGCGCCAGCAGCTATGCCCCCGGGACAGGCTACTATGGCTACACCTTC
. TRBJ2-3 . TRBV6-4 CASRLDSGTDTQYF TGTGCCAGCAGGTTGGACAGCGGCACAGATACGCAGTATTTT
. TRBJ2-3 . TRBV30 CAWSTGQADTQYF TGTGCCTGGAGTACAGGGCAAGCAGATACGCAGTATTTT
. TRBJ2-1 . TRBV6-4 CASREIQGGNDNEQFF TGTGCCAGCAGGGAAATACAGGGAGGCAACGACAATGAGCAGTTCTTC
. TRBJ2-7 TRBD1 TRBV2 CASSWGQGPLEQYF TGTGCCAGCAGTTGGGGACAGGGGCCACTCGAGCAGTACTTC
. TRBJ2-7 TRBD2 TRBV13 CASSSGRGYEQYF TGTGCCAGCAGCTCCGGGAGGGGCTACGAGCAGTACTTC
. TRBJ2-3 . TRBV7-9 CATEIRAGLGTDTQYF TGTGCCACCGAGATCAGGGCTGGGTTGGGGACAGATACGCAGTATTTT
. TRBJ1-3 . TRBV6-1 CASIDPRVSGNTIYF TGTGCCAGCATAGATCCAAGAGTCTCTGGAAACACCATATATTTT
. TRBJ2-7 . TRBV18 CASSPDGYEQYF TGTGCCAGCTCACCAGACGGGTACGAGCAGTACTTC
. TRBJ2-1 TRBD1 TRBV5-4 CATGTEHYNEQFF TGTGCCACCGGGACAGAACACTACAATGAGCAGTTCTTC
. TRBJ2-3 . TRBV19 CASSSTGGTDTQYF TGTGCCAGTAGTAGCACCGGAGGGACAGATACGCAGTATTTT
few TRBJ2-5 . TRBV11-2 CASSPVGTPQETQYF TGTGCCAGCAGCCCCGTGGGAACTCCCCAAGAGACCCAGTACTTC
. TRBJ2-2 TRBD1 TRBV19 CASRGQTSRELFF TGTGCCAGTAGGGGACAGACAAGCAGGGAGCTGTTTTTT
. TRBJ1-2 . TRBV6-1 CASSEGIQGKSLPTF TGTGCCAGCAGTGAAGGCATACAGGGAAAGTCTCTTCCCACCTTC
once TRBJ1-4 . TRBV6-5 CASSYSASNDEKLFF TGTGCCAGCAGTTACTCGGCTTCCAATGATGAAAAACTGTTTTTT
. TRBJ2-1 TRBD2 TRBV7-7 CASSLGAGAGNEQFF TGTGCCAGCAGCTTAGGGGCGGGAGCCGGCAATGAGCAGTTCTTC
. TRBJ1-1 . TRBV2 CASSVLNTEAFF TGTGCCAGCAGCGTGCTGAACACTGAAGCTTTCTTT
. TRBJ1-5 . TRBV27 CASSLTVNQPQHF TGTGCCAGCAGTTTGACAGTCAATCAGCCCCAGCATTTT
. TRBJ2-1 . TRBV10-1 CASSESGGESEQFF TGCGCCAGCAGTGAGTCCGGAGGGGAGAGTGAGCAGTTCTTC
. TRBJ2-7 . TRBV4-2 CASSQVKGYEQYF TGTGCCAGCAGCCAAGTGAAGGGCTACGAGCAGTACTTC
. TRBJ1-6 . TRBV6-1 CASTINSPLHF TGTGCCAGCACAATTAATTCACCCCTCCACTTT
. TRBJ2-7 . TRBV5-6 CASSPIDGIYEQYF TGTGCCAGCAGCCCCATAGACGGGATCTACGAGCAGTACTTC
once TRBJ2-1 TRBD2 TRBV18 CASSPFGRDNEQFF TGTGCCAGCTCACCATTCGGGAGGGACAATGAGCAGTTCTTC
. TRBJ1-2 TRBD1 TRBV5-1 CASSWTGLDYGYTF TGCGCCAGCAGCTGGACAGGGCTTGACTATGGCTACACCTTC
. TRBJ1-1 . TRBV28 CASSFVDRNTEAFF TGTGCCAGCAGTTTCGTGGACAGGAACACTGAAGCTTTCTTT
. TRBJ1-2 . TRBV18 CASSPSGHPGAYGYTF TGTGCCAGCTCACCGTCGGGACACCCAGGCGCTTATGGCTACACCTTC
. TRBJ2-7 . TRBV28 CASSLSWDRTSPPWYF TGTGCCAGCAGTTTAAGTTGGGACCGTACTAGCCCTCCTTGGTACTTC
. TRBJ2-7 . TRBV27 CASSLSMGLRLGDYEQYF TGTGCCAGCAGTTTATCGATGGGTTTACGGCTAGGGGACTACGAGCAGTACTTC
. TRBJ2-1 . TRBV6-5 CASSYEGFGEFF TGTGCCAGCAGTTACGAGGGGTTTGGGGAGTTCTTC
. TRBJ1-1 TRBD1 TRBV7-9 CASSLTGGTEAFF TGTGCCAGCAGCCTGACAGGGGGTACTGAAGCTTTCTTT
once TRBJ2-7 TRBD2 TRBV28 CASSSASGRLYEQYF TGTGCCAGCAGTTCAGCTAGCGGGAGGTTGTACGAGCAGTACTTC
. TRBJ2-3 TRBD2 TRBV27 CASSFLAGVSDTQYF TGTGCCAGCAGTTTCCTAGCGGGAGTTTCAGATACGCAGTATTTT
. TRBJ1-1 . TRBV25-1 CASSDEGRGTIEAFF TGTGCCAGCAGTGACGAGGGCAGGGGAACGATTGAAGCTTTCTTT
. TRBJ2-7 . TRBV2 CASSFSTGHTYF TGTGCCAGCAGTTTCTCGACAGGCCACACGTACTTC
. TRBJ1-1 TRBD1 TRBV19 CASRGAGTGKNTEAFF TGTGCCAGTAGGGGCGCCGGGACAGGGAAAAACACTGAAGCTTTCTTT
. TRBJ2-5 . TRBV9 CASSVGGLGDPRGETQYF TGTGCCAGCAGCGTAGGGGGGTTAGGGGACCCCAGGGGAGAGACCCAGTACTTC
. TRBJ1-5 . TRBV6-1 CASSESRDVGNQPQHF TGTGCCAGCAGTGAGAGCAGGGATGTGGGCAATCAGCCCCAGCATTTT
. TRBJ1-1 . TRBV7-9 CASRTTFRGRFDTEAFF TGTGCCAGCCGAACGACTTTTAGGGGTAGATTTGACACTGAAGCTTTCTTT
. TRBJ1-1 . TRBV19 CASRSQGLNTEAFF TGTGCCAGTAGGAGCCAGGGGCTGAACACTGAAGCTTTCTTT
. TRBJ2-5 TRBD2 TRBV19 CASSILGLAGAGETQYF TGTGCCAGTAGTATTTTGGGGCTAGCGGGGGCCGGGGAGACCCAGTACTTC
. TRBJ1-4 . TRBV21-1 CASTCGGDRGLATNEKLFF TGTGCCAGCACTTGCGGGGGAGACAGGGGGCTCGCAACTAATGAAAAACTGTTTTTT